This T cell receptor (beta chain) was found in a study of T cell repertoires in cytomegalovirus infection. Study summary: CMV infection and matching HLA type were both indicated by public TCR beta signatures. General study points: HLA-C-restricted CMV clonotypes gave the most frequent clonotype in two of eight donors.

This CDR3 comprises 13 residues. V lost 8 bases and J lost 7; bases outside the gene matches: 6. Per germline, CDR1 LNHDA and CDR2 SQIVND (reference sequence). This clonotype turned up a few times. Its specificity is unknown. A single record per CDR3 protein comes from TCRdb applying MiXCR to the reads. The sample shows 300,000 to 400,000 distinct CDR3 sequences, about 29% of them seen only once. This clonotype was sampled from a human donor in good health (CMV status not recorded). Some clones in this sample may be carry-over from other donors' samples. The source was cultured PBMCs, collected from culture after CMV antigen stimulation. The J gene is TRBJ2-1, the V gene TRBV19; 9 nucleotides match TRBD1. The CDR3 nucleotides read TGTGCCAGTTCCGGGACAGGGTCGAATGAGCAGTTCTTC. As protein: CASSGTGSNEQFF.